The 23 T cell receptor beta chains reported below all come from one sample, sequenced in a study of cytomegalovirus exposure and HLA in healthy donors. PCR was performed using 60 Vbeta and 13 Jbeta primers. Sequencing used immunoSEQ multiplex PCR; TCRdb keeps in-frame clones, though not all of them. The sample lists roughly 100,000 clones, 70% to 85% occurring once. The sequencing sample was made of PBMCs. The receptors were gathered from a man between 50 and 59 years old in good health and CMV-seronegative.

This chain joins TRBV4-3 and TRBJ2-5; maybe TRBD2 (6 bases). The germline V and J ends were trimmed by 0 bases and 7 bases, with 12 bases remaining between them. Germline loops: CDR1 LGHNA, CDR2 YSLEER. This CDR3 is built from 14 residues. The DNA of the CDR3 is TGCGCCAGCAGCCAAGATAGACTAGTAGGGACCCAGTACTTC. This gives the protein CASSQDRLVGTQYF.

The chain combines TRBV11-2 with TRBJ2-4; TRBD2 agrees at 9 bases. The CDR3 covers 15 residues. Germline assignment: CDR1 SGHAT and CDR2 FQNNGV. J lost 2 bases, V lost 7 bases, and 6 bases had no gene match. CDR3 bases: TGTGCCAGCACCCGCGGGGGGGAGACCAAAAACATTCAGTACTTC. Protein: CASTRGGETKNIQYF. The variable domain in full, with the rest retrieved from reference TRBV11-2 and TRBJ2-4, is EAGVAQSPRYKIIEKRQSVAFWCNPISGHATLYWYQQILGQGPKLLIQFQNNGVVDDSQLPKDRFSAERLKGVDSTLKIQPAKLEDSAVYLCASTRGGETKNIQYFGAGTRLSVL.

This clone was seen just once. The genes are TRBV5-1 and TRBJ2-1, with D perhaps TRBD2 (5 bases). V was cut by 6 bases and J by 5 bases, with 18 bases left in between. The CDR3 runs to 15 residues. In germline, CDR1 is SGHRS, CDR2 YFSETQ. CDR3 nucleotides: TGCGCCAGCAACATAGCGACCCCCCCGAACAATGAGCAGTTCTTC. Its translation: CASNIATPPNNEQFF.

The chain links TRBV9 to TRBJ2-7; 9 nucleotides agree with TRBD2. This CDR3 has 15 amino acids. Looked up from germline, CDR1 is SGDLS and CDR2 is YYNGEE. J was trimmed by 7 bases and V by 3 bases; bases with no gene match: 11. DNA of the CDR3: TGTGCCAGCAGCGCCATAGCGGGGGCGAGGGCAGAGCAGTACTTC. Protein: CASSAIAGARAEQYF.

The chain recombines TRBV11-3 with TRBJ2-7; tentatively, D is TRBD2 (5 bases). This CDR3 has 10 amino acids. Germline CDR1 SGHNT, CDR2 YENEEA. CDR3: CALRAIEQYF. The DNA for the CDR3 is TGTGCTCTGCGGGCAATCGAGCAGTACTTC. The variable domain in full, completed from reference TRBV11-3 and TRBJ2-7, reads EAGVVQSPRYKIIEKKQPVAFWCNPISGHNTLYWYLQNLGQGPELLIRYENEEAVDDSQLPKDRFSAERLKGVDSTLKIQPAELGDSAVYLCALRAIEQYFGPGTRLTVT.

This clone was counted a single time. The junction departs from the called germline gene at one end, perhaps through a read error. The J gene is TRBJ1-3, the V gene TRBV30; D remains ambiguous. Germline V gene data show CDR1 as GTSNPN and CDR2 as SVGIG (reference sequence). CDR3 length: 17 residues. This CDR3 reads CAWSVPTGYRAGSTIYF. CDR3 nucleotide sequence: TGTGCCTGGAGTGTACCTACGGGGTATCGAGCTGGAAGCACCATATATTTT.

J is TRBJ2-6 and V is TRBV11-2; D unclear. Germline V lookup: CDR1 SGHAT, CDR2 FQNNGV. The V gene lost 0 bases and the J gene lost 11 bases, with 5 bases spanning the gap. The CDR3 length is 12 residues. The CDR3 reads CASSLDRDVLTF. CDR3 bases: TGTGCCAGCAGCTTAGATAGAGACGTCCTGACTTTC.

The chain uses TRBV9 and TRBJ1-2; 10 bases are a match to TRBD1. Germline values: CDR1 SGDLS, CDR2 YYNGEE. V dropped 3 bases and J dropped 6; count of bases not matched to a gene: 11. CDR3 length: 16 amino acids. The CDR3 DNA sequence: TGTGCCAGCAGCGGAATCATGACAGGGGGCAGCGATGGCTACACCTTC. Amino acid sequence: CASSGIMTGGSDGYTF.

The V and J genes are TRBV10-3 and TRBJ1-2; possibly TRBD1 for D (5 bases). The ends were cut back, 2 bases at V and 2 bases at J, with 12 bases in the middle. This CDR3 has 15 amino acids. CDR1 and CDR2 (germline): ENHRY, SYGVKD. CDR3 sequence reads: CAISEAGRQNYGYTF. The CDR3 DNA follows: TGTGCCATCAGTGAGGCGGGACGGCAAAACTATGGCTACACCTTC.

V usage is TRBV13 and J usage is TRBJ2-7, with D tentatively TRBD1 (6 bases). There are 15 residues in the CDR3. Germline values: CDR1 PRHDT, CDR2 FYEKMQ (reference sequence). Trimming pared 4 bases from V and 2 bases from J, leaving 15 bases between. This chain's CDR3 is CASSSPDSLTYEQYF. CDR3 nucleotide sequence: TGTGCCAGCAGCTCTCCGGACAGCCTCACCTACGAGCAGTACTTC.

The rearrangement joins TRBV5-5 to TRBJ2-5; 8 bases fit TRBD2. The CDR3 spans 12 residues. Germline-derived CDR1 and CDR2 are SGHKS and YYEKEE (reference sequence). With 7 bases clipped from V and 7 bases from J, the junction kept 6 bases outside the gene matches. CDR3 bases: TGTGCCAGCGCCGTCGCGGGAGGGACCCAGTACTTC. This codes for CASAVAGGTQYF.

The gene calls are TRBV11-3 and TRBJ2-1; maybe TRBD2 (6 bases). V was shortened by 1 base and J by 10 bases, with 11 bases between the two germline ends. Germline V gene data show CDR1 as SGHNT and CDR2 as YENEEA. The CDR3 sequence is 13 residues long. CDR3 DNA: TGTGCCAGCAGCTTAGGGACTGGACTAGAGCAGTTCTTC. This encodes CASSLGTGLEQFF.

This sequence joins TRBV5-5 and TRBJ1-1; D is unclear. This CDR3 spans 14 amino acids. Germline V gene sequence: CDR1 SGHKS, CDR2 YYEKEE (reference sequence). Trimming cost V 4 bases and J 5 bases, with 15 bases left between them. CDR3 DNA: TGTGCCAGCAGCCCGGTTTCTCAAATTACTGAAGCTTTCTTT. Translation: CASSPVSQITEAFF. The entire variable domain, with the rest obtained from reference TRBV5-5 and TRBJ1-1, is as follows: DAGVTQSPTHLIKTRGQQVTLRCSPISGHKSVSWYQQVLGQGPQFIFQYYEKEERGRGNFPDRFSARQFPNYSSELNVNALLLGDSALYLCASSPVSQITEAFFGQGTRLTVV.

The rearrangement links TRBV5-1 to TRBJ1-3; 9 positions agree with TRBD1. This CDR3 spans 16 amino acids. Germline V gives CDR1 SGHRS, CDR2 YFSETQ. V lost 3 bases to trimming and J lost 2 bases; unmatched junction nucleotides: 6. CDR3 sequence reads: CASSSLQGAPGNTIYF. For the CDR3, the DNA is TGCGCCAGCAGCTCCCTACAGGGGGCGCCTGGAAACACCATATATTTT.

The V gene is TRBV7-2, the J gene TRBJ2-4; TRBD2 might be the D (5 bases). The CDR3 loop spans 15 amino acids. Germline CDR1 reads SGHTA; CDR2 reads FQGNSA. Trimming removed 6 bases at V and 1 base at J, with 13 bases between. The CDR3 region has the DNA TGTGCCAGCAGTTCAACTAGAGCGGCCAAAAACATTCAGTACTTC. This encodes CASSSTRAAKNIQYF.

This chain connects TRBV29-1 to TRBJ2-1; a possible D gene is TRBD2 (5 bases). The germline V and J ends were trimmed by 4 bases and 7 bases, with 11 bases remaining between them. CDR1 and CDR2 from the germline V gene are SQVTM and ANQGSEA. The CDR3 extends over 12 amino acids. In nucleotides, the CDR3 is TGCAGCGTTGTTCCAGAGGGAAATGAGCAGTTCTTC. It is translated as CSVVPEGNEQFF.

V is TRBV10-3 and J is TRBJ1-5; 8 nucleotides agree with TRBD1. This CDR3 has 16 amino acids. Germline CDR1 ENHRY, CDR2 SYGVKD. V shed 6 bases, J shed 5 bases, and the junction held 12 bases outside the gene matches. This CDR3 reads CAISKSGGSEDQPQHF. DNA of the CDR3: TGTGCCATCAGCAAATCAGGGGGCAGTGAGGATCAGCCCCAGCATTTT.

The rearrangement uses TRBV9 and TRBJ2-1; no clear D gene. The CDR3 totals 14 residues. Trimming removed 2 bases from V and 7 bases from J, with 13 bases in between. Germline V gene sequence: CDR1 SGDLS, CDR2 YYNGEE. This CDR3 reads CASSVKWASNEQFF. The DNA for the CDR3 is TGTGCCAGCAGCGTCAAGTGGGCTTCTAATGAGCAGTTCTTC. Variable domain in full (rest from reference TRBV9 and TRBJ2-1): DSGVTQTPKHLITATGQRVTLRCSPRSGDLSVYWYQQSLDQGLQFLIQYYNGEERAKGNILERFSAQQFPDLHSELNLSSLELGDSALYFCASSVKWASNEQFFGPGTRLTVL.

This clone was picked up a small number of times. The rearrangement joins TRBV28 to TRBJ2-4, with D uncertain. Germline lookup yields CDR1 MDHEN and CDR2 SYDVKM. Trimming removed 6 bases from V and 0 bases from J, with 18 bases in between. This CDR3 region has 17 residues. CDR3 amino acids: CASREHTVLIAKNIQYF. The DNA for the CDR3 is TGTGCCAGCAGGGAACACACAGTCCTCATAGCCAAAAACATTCAGTACTTC.

V gene TRBV5-1 combines with J gene TRBJ2-2; D is possibly TRBD2 (6 bases). CDR3 length equals 14 residues. Germline CDR1 SGHRS, CDR2 YFSETQ. Trimming left V 4 bases short and J 2 bases short, with 9 bases between. The CDR3 DNA reads as TGCGCCAGCAGCCTGGGACTTAACACCGGGGAGCTGTTTTTT. It specifies CASSLGLNTGELFF.

The rearrangement links TRBV11-2 to TRBJ2-4; D is perhaps TRBD2 (5 bases). Per the germline V gene, CDR1 is SGHAT and CDR2 is FQNNGV. The V and J ends lost 0 bases and 7 bases respectively, with 13 bases between them. The CDR3 length is 15 residues. CDR3: CASSLDWLRGNIQYF. The CDR3 region has the DNA TGTGCCAGCAGCTTAGATTGGCTCCGAGGGAACATTCAGTACTTC.

The rearrangement links TRBV27 to TRBJ2-1; the match to TRBD2 covers 13 bases. The germline V gene encodes CDR1 MNHEY and CDR2 SMNVEV (reference sequence). The CDR3 sequence is 17 residues long. J lost 7 bases, V lost 7 bases, and 13 bases had no gene match. CDR3 in amino acids: CASTPPGLAGAFNEQFF. CDR3 coding DNA: TGTGCCAGCACCCCCCCCGGACTAGCGGGAGCTTTTAATGAGCAGTTCTTC.

The V gene is TRBV7-9, the J gene TRBJ2-7; 10 bases agree with TRBD2. Germline V gene data show CDR1 as SEHNR and CDR2 as FQNEAQ (reference sequence). The CDR3 contains 15 residues. V gave up 1 base and J gave up 6 bases; unmatched junction bases: 6. The CDR3 spells CASSLGVAGGPEQYF. CDR3 bases: TGTGCCAGCAGCTTAGGGGTAGCGGGAGGACCCGAGCAGTACTTC.